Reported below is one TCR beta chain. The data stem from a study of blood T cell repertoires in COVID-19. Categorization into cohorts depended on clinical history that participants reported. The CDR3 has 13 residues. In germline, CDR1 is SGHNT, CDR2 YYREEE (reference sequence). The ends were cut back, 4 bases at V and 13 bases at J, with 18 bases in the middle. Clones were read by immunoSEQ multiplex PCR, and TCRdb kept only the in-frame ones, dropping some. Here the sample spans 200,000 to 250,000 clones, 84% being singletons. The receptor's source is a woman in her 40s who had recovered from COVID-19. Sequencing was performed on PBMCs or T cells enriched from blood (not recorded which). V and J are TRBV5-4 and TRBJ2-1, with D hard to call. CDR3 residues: CASSPPGERIQFF. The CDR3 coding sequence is TGTGCCAGCAGCCCACCCGGAGAGCGTATCCAGTTCTTC.